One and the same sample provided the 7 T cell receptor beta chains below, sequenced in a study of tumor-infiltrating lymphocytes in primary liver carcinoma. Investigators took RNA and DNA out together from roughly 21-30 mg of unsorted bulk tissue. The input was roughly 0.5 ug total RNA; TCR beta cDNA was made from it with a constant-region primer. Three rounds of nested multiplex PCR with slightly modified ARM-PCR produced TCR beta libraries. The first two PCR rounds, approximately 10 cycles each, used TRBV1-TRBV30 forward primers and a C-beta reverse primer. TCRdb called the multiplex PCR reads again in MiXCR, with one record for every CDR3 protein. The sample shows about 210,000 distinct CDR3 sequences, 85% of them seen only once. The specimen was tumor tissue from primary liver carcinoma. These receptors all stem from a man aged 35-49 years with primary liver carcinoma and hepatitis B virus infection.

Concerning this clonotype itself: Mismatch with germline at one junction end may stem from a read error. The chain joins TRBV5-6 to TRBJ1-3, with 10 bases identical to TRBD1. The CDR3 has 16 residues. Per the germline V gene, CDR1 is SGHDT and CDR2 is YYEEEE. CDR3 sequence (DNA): TGTGACAGCAGCTTGGGGACAGGGGCTAGTGGAAACACCATATATTTT. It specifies CDSSLGTGASGNTIYF.

In nucleotides, the CDR3 is TGTGCCGGCATCTTAGCGGGGGGAAACACTGAAGCTTTCTTT. It is translated as CAGILAGGNTEAFF. The genes are TRBV7-9 and TRBJ1-1; weak D call: TRBD1 (5 bases). CDR1 and CDR2 (germline): SEHNR, FQNEAQ (reference sequence). Trimming left V 11 bases short and J 2 bases short, with 18 bases between. The CDR3 has 14 amino acids.

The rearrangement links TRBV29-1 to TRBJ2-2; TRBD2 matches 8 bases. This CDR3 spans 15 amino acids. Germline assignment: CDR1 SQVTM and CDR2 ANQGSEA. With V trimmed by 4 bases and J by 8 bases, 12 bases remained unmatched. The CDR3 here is CSVGTSTANKGELFF. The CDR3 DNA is TGCAGCGTTGGGACTAGCACGGCGAACAAAGGGGAGCTGTTTTTT.

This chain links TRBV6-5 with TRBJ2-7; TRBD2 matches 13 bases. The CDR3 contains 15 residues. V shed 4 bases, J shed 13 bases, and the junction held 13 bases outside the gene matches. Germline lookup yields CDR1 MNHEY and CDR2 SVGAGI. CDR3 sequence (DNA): TGTGCCAGCAGTTGGACTAGCGGGAGCTCCTACGATCAATACTTC. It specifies CASSWTSGSSYDQYF.

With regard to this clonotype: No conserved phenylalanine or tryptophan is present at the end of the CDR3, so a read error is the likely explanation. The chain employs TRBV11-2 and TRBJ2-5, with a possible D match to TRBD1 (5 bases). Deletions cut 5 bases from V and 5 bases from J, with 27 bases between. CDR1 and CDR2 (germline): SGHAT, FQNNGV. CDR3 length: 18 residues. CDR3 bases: TGTGCCAGCAGCCCTAACTCAATCCAGGGTACTGGGCGTGAGACCCAGTACATC. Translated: CASSPNSIQGTGRETQYI.

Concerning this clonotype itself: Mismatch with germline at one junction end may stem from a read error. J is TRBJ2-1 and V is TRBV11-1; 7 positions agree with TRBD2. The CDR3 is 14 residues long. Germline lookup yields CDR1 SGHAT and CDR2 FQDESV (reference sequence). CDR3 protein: CVSNPRLAGAVQFF. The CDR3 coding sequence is TGTGTCAGCAACCCGAGACTGGCGGGAGCGGTGCAGTTCTTC.

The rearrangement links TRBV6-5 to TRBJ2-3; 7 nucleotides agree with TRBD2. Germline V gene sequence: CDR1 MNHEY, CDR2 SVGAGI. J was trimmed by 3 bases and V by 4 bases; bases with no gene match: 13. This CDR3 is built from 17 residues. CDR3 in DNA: TGTGCCAGCAGTTCGCTCCCCCTAACCGGGGGGACAGATACGCAGTATTTT. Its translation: CASSSLPLTGGTDTQYF.